A single sample is the source of the 29 T cell receptor beta chains below, sequenced in a study of T cell repertoires in cytomegalovirus infection (dated by TCRdb to about 2019). TCRdb shows the sequencer as Illumina HiSeq 1500. Using fastp at Q25 and MiXCR, TCRdb reprocessed the public reads and kept productive beta chains. For every CDR3 protein sequence, its rows merge into one entry that carries the most common genes and DNA. This sample gives approximately 750,000 distinct CDR3 sequences in total; approximately 40% of them show up just once. The ten largest account for 2.5% to 3% of the sample. The sample consisted of PBMCs. The receptors were sampled from a human donor in good health (CMV status not recorded). Some clones in this sample may be carry-over from other donors' samples.

V usage is TRBV28 and J usage is TRBJ1-6; the D is unclear. V lost 7 bases to trimming and J lost 6 bases, with 13 bases between them. Per the germline V gene, CDR1 is MDHEN and CDR2 is SYDVKM. The CDR3 totals 14 residues. As DNA, the CDR3 is TGTGCCAGCAAAAATTCTCCGCTTAATTCACCCCTCCACTTT. This encodes CASKNSPLNSPLHF.

Of note for this clonotype: A much more abundant neighbour one base away suggests this may be a read error. The chain has TRBV7-2 and TRBJ2-5; 7 bases agree with TRBD2. Per germline, CDR1 SGHTA and CDR2 FQGNSA. The CDR3 has 15 amino acids. V lost 8 bases to trimming and J lost 4 bases; unmatched junction nucleotides: 13. CDR3 in amino acids: CASGSRLARGETQYF. The CDR3 DNA reads as TGTGCCAGCGGCTCTAGACTAGCACGGGGAGAGACCCAGTACTTC.

The chain recombines TRBV7-8 with TRBJ2-3, with 7 bases aligning to TRBD2. CDR1 is SGHVS and CDR2 is FQNEAQ in the germline V gene. The CDR3 has 18 amino acids. The junction had 11 bases not matched to a gene; V was cut back by 2 bases and J by 0 bases. The CDR3 is CASSLPGWGGSSTDTQYF. CDR3 bases: TGTGCCAGCAGCTTACCAGGGTGGGGGGGTTCTAGCACAGATACGCAGTATTTT.

This clonotype showed up just a few times. The V call is TRBV24-1, the J call TRBJ1-5, with 9 bases aligning to TRBD1. Germline CDR1 and CDR2: KGHDR and SFDVKD. V shed 5 bases, J shed 2 bases, and the junction held 0 bases outside the gene matches. The CDR3 is made up of 14 amino acids. As DNA, the CDR3 is TGTGCCACCAGTGGGGACAGGGGCAATCAGCCCCAGCATTTT. Amino acid sequence: CATSGDRGNQPQHF.

V gene TRBV19 combines with J gene TRBJ1-5, with TRBD1 as a possible D gene (5 bases). The CDR3 runs 14 residues. V gave up 3 bases and J gave up 3 bases, with 9 bases separating them. Germline CDR1 reads LNHDA; CDR2 reads SQIVND (reference sequence). The CDR3 DNA follows: TGTGCCAGTAGTATTCGGGGGTTCAATCAGCCCCAGCATTTT. It specifies CASSIRGFNQPQHF.

V and J are TRBV2 and TRBJ2-1; D is perhaps TRBD2 (5 bases). CDR1 and CDR2 (germline): SNHLY, FYNNEI. The V end lost 8 bases, the J end lost 5 bases, and 25 bases lay between the germline ends. The CDR3 length is 17 residues. The CDR3 DNA reads as TGTGCCAGCCACCCAGTTTTGTTCGCGACGCGGGACAATGAGCAGTTCTTC. It is translated as CASHPVLFATRDNEQFF. Full variable domain (missing parts from reference TRBV2 and TRBJ2-1): EPEVTQTPSHQVTQMGQEVILRCVPISNHLYFYWYRQILGQKVEFLVSFYNNEISEKSEIFDDQFSVERPDGSNFTLKIRSTKLEDSAMYFCASHPVLFATRDNEQFFGPGTRLTVL.

This clonotype has just a few counts. CDR3 loop: CASSLVGTGYTNIQYF. Here the CDR3 DNA reads TGTGCCAGCAGCTTAGTCGGGACAGGTTACACAAACATTCAGTACTTC. The chain carries TRBV7-2 and TRBJ2-4; 8 nucleotides agree with TRBD1. Germline lookup yields CDR1 SGHTA and CDR2 FQGNSA. The CDR3 is 16 residues long. V shed 1 base, J shed 6 bases, and the junction held 8 bases outside the gene matches.

Of note for this clonotype: At one end, the junction sequence differs from germline, possibly due to a read error. CDR3 protein: CAVAAREAKNSQYF. The CDR3 coding sequence is TGTGCCGTTGCCGCCAGGGAGGCCAAAAACAGTCAGTACTTC. The chain joins TRBV28 to TRBJ2-4, with a possible D match to TRBD2 (6 bases). This CDR3 is built from 14 residues. Germline-derived CDR1 and CDR2 are MDHEN and SYDVKM. Variable domain in full (rest from reference TRBV28 and TRBJ2-4): DVKVTQSSRYLVKRTGEKVFLECVQDMDHENMFWYRQDPGLGLRLIYFSYDVKMKEKGDIPEGYSVSREKKERFSLILESASTNQTSMYLCAVAAREAKNSQYFGAGTRLSVL.

There are many counts of this clonotype. The gene calls are TRBV7-2 and TRBJ2-1, with 7 nucleotides matching TRBD2. V was pared by 1 base and J by 3 bases, with 3 bases of the junction left unmatched. CDR3 length: 15 amino acids. The germline V gene has CDR1 SGHTA and CDR2 FQGNSA. CDR3 sequence reads: CASSLVASGYNEQFF. The CDR3, as DNA: TGTGCCAGCAGCTTAGTTGCTAGCGGCTACAATGAGCAGTTCTTC.

The chain recombines TRBV29-1 with TRBJ2-3; D uncertain. This CDR3 spans 10 amino acids. Germline loops: CDR1 SQVTM, CDR2 ANQGSEA. V was shortened by 4 bases and J by 6 bases, with 5 bases between the two germline ends. CDR3 nucleotides: TGCAGCGTTGGGGCGGATACGCAGTATTTT. As protein: CSVGADTQYF.

This clonotype appeared once. The chain has TRBV28 and TRBJ2-7; D is unresolved. The CDR3 is 14 residues long. Germline CDR1 reads MDHEN; CDR2 reads SYDVKM. V lost 6 bases to trimming and J lost 3 bases, with 15 bases between them. The CDR3 DNA reads as TGTGCCAGCAGCGTCTCAGGACGGATCTACGAGCAGTACTTC. It translates to CASSVSGRIYEQYF.

V gene TRBV6-6 combines with J gene TRBJ2-1, with TRBD1 identical over 10 bases. Trimming at V came to 0 bases and at J to 3 bases, leaving 14 bases not matched to a gene. The CDR3 is 20 amino acids. The germline CDR1 and CDR2 sequences are MNHNY and SVGAGI (reference sequence). Here the CDR3 DNA reads TGTGCCAGCAGTTACTCCACGGACAGGGGGAGGTCGGGAGACTACAATGAGCAGTTCTTC. Its protein is CASSYSTDRGRSGDYNEQFF.

Details on this clonotype: This CDR3 fails to terminate in the conserved phenylalanine or tryptophan, so it likely reflects a read error. V is TRBV14 and J is TRBJ1-1; a possible D gene is TRBD1 (5 bases). V gave up 4 bases and J gave up 0 bases, with 12 bases separating them. CDR1 and CDR2 from the germline V gene are SGHDN and FVKESK. This CDR3 comprises 15 residues. The CDR3 protein is CASSPFGGLNTEAFL. CDR3 in DNA: TGTGCCAGCAGCCCCTTCGGGGGTTTGAACACTGAAGCTTTCCTT.

This clonotype has ten or more counts. This chain uses TRBV7-2 with TRBJ2-4; D is perhaps TRBD1 (6 bases). The germline V gene encodes CDR1 SGHTA and CDR2 FQGNSA. V was cut by 3 bases and J by 0 bases, with 9 bases left in between. The CDR3 is made up of 15 amino acids. The CDR3: CASSLTGVAKNIQYF. In DNA, the CDR3 is TGTGCCAGCAGCTTGACAGGCGTAGCCAAAAACATTCAGTACTTC.

In its sample, this clonotype was seen a few times. J is TRBJ2-5 and V is TRBV11-2; the D gene is possibly TRBD2 (5 bases). Germline V CDR1 and CDR2: SGHAT, FQNNGV. Trimming left V 5 bases short and J 4 bases short, with 17 bases between. The CDR3 length is 15 residues. Here the CDR3 DNA reads TGTGCCAGCAGCACCCCCGGGAAGGGTGGAGAGACCCAGTACTTC. This translates into CASSTPGKGGETQYF.

This rearrangement joins TRBV28 to TRBJ1-2; D is perhaps TRBD1 (5 bases). This CDR3 is built from 14 residues. CDR1 MDHEN and CDR2 SYDVKM come from the germline V gene. The germline V and J ends were trimmed by 7 bases and 10 bases, with 22 bases remaining between them. The CDR3 sequence: CASNSKRGLYFYTF. The CDR3 DNA reads TGTGCCAGCAACTCGAAAAGGGGCCTCTATTTCTACACCTTC.

This clonotype was observed many times. The gene calls are TRBV7-6 and TRBJ1-4, with TRBD1 matching over 7 bases. CDR3 size: 14 residues. The trim removed 2 bases at V and 5 bases at J, leaving 2 bases unmatched. Germline lookup yields CDR1 SGHVS and CDR2 FNYEAQ. The CDR3 coding sequence is TGTGCCAGCAGCTTACAGGGGGGGAATGAAAAACTGTTTTTT. Its translation is CASSLQGGNEKLFF.

The chain joins TRBV7-2 to TRBJ1-5; 9 positions match TRBD1. Germline assignment: CDR1 SGHTA and CDR2 FQGNSA. V was clipped by 5 bases and J by 5 bases; unmatched bases: 10. The CDR3 runs 16 residues. In DNA form, the CDR3 reads TGTGCCAGCAGCACAAGTACAGGGGGCGTACATCAGCCCCAGCATTTT. It encodes CASSTSTGGVHQPQHF.

The chain recombines TRBV5-1 with TRBJ1-1; TRBD1 matches 11 bases. Germline loops: CDR1 SGHRS, CDR2 YFSETQ. The trim removed 5 bases at V and 11 bases at J, leaving 5 bases unmatched. The length of the CDR3 is 12 residues. CDR3 loop: CASSSDRGLAFF. CDR3 in DNA: TGCGCCAGCAGTTCGGACAGGGGGCTTGCTTTCTTT.

The chain recombines TRBV25-1 with TRBJ2-3; 11 bases line up with TRBD2. The CDR3 spans 17 residues. The junction had 10 bases not matched to a gene; V was cut back by 2 bases and J by 6 bases. CDR1 MGHDK and CDR2 SYGVNS come from the germline V gene. The CDR3: CASSEPTAGTSGDTQYF. In nucleotides, the CDR3 is TGTGCCAGCAGTGAACCTACCGCCGGGACTAGCGGTGATACGCAGTATTTT.

This clonotype appeared a few times. V usage is TRBV28 and J usage is TRBJ1-2, with TRBD1 identical over 7 bases. Germline V lookup: CDR1 MDHEN, CDR2 SYDVKM. J gave up 3 bases and V 7 bases, and 2 bases lay outside the gene matches. This CDR3 comprises 12 residues. The CDR3 DNA reads as TGTGCCAGCAAAGACAGGGACTATGGCTACACCTTC. This codes for CASKDRDYGYTF.

The chain uses TRBV7-6 and TRBJ2-7, with TRBD1 as a possible D gene (6 bases). Germline V lookup: CDR1 SGHVS, CDR2 FNYEAQ. The CDR3 is 13 residues long. Trimming cost V 5 bases and J 3 bases, with 11 bases left between them. In DNA form, the CDR3 reads TGTGCCAGCAGCCCGGGACATCTCTACGAGCAGTACTTC. As protein: CASSPGHLYEQYF. Full variable domain (remainder filled in from reference TRBV7-6 and TRBJ2-7): GAGVSQSPRYKVTKRGQDVALRCDPISGHVSLYWYRQALGQGPEFLTYFNYEAQQDKSGLPNDRFSAERPEGSISTLTIQRTEQRDSAMYRCASSPGHLYEQYFGPGTRLTVT.

This clonotype was detected once. This sequence joins TRBV12-3 or TRBV12-4 and TRBJ1-1; TRBD1 might be the D (5 bases). This CDR3 is 15 amino acids long. The V and J ends lost 7 bases and 1 base respectively, with 16 bases between them. In DNA, the CDR3 is TGTGCCAGCACCCGAGACCCCAGGGCGAACACTGAAGCTTTCTTT. This sequence encodes CASTRDPRANTEAFF.

This clonotype was observed a single time. V is TRBV24-1 and J is TRBJ2-1, with D perhaps matching TRBD2 (5 bases). CDR1 and CDR2 from the germline V gene are KGHDR and SFDVKD. Between the trimmed V and J ends, which lost 3 bases and 2 bases, there was a span of 10 bases. This CDR3 has 15 amino acids. The CDR3 is CATSDRARAYNEQFF. In DNA, the CDR3 is TGTGCCACCAGTGATAGGGCGCGGGCCTACAATGAGCAGTTCTTC.

This clonotype was observed a handful of times. V gene TRBV6-1 combines with J gene TRBJ2-5, with TRBD2 matching over 7 bases. Germline V CDR1 and CDR2: MNHNS, SASEGT. This CDR3 spans 18 amino acids. V dropped 3 bases and J dropped 3; count of bases not matched to a gene: 16. The CDR3 spells CASSDLASGTTNEETQYF. CDR3 sequence (DNA): TGTGCCAGCAGTGATCTGGCTAGCGGAACGACGAACGAAGAGACCCAGTACTTC.

The chain couples TRBV12-3 or TRBV12-4 to TRBJ2-7; D could derive from TRBD1 or TRBD2 (5 bases each). The CDR3 covers 13 residues. The V end lost 3 bases, the J end lost 5 bases, and 11 bases lay between the germline ends. In nucleotides, the CDR3 is TGTGCCAGCAGTTTGTATGAGGGGCACGAGCAGTACTTC. This gives the protein CASSLYEGHEQYF.

The chain joins TRBV6-6 to TRBJ2-7, with D possibly TRBD1 on 6 matching bases. Germline V CDR1 and CDR2: MNHNY, SVGAGI (reference sequence). Deletions cut 6 bases from V and 9 bases from J, with 15 bases between. The CDR3 consists of 12 residues. The CDR3 DNA reads as TGTGCCAGCAGAGACACAGGGTTTTGGCAGTACTTC. This gives the protein CASRDTGFWQYF.

This chain links TRBV19 with TRBJ2-6, with D maybe TRBD1 (6 bases). Germline loops: CDR1 LNHDA, CDR2 SQIVND (reference sequence). The CDR3 covers 15 residues. The V gene lost 9 bases and the J gene lost 4 bases, with 16 bases spanning the gap. The CDR3 protein is CASERQDTGANVLTF. In nucleotides, the CDR3 is TGTGCCAGCGAAAGACAGGACACCGGGGCCAACGTCCTGACTTTC.

The rearrangement links TRBV28 to TRBJ2-2, with 8 positions matching TRBD1. Trimming removed 4 bases from V and 0 bases from J; junction bases left unmatched: 4. The CDR3 has 16 amino acids. Germline V CDR1 and CDR2: MDHEN, SYDVKM. CDR3 nucleotides: TGTGCCAGCAGTTCCCCGGACAGGGCGAACACCGGGGAGCTGTTTTTT. Its protein product is CASSSPDRANTGELFF. The variable domain in full, with the rest retrieved from reference TRBV28 and TRBJ2-2, is DVKVTQSSRYLVKRTGEKVFLECVQDMDHENMFWYRQDPGLGLRLIYFSYDVKMKEKGDIPEGYSVSREKKERFSLILESASTNQTSMYLCASSSPDRANTGELFFGEGSRLTVL.